This TCR beta chain was captured in a study of blood T cells in healthy people across ages. Extraction yielded at least 5 micrograms of total RNA per sample. The second PCR ran about 7 to 12 cycles with a sample-barcoded 5' primer and J-beta primers. TCRdb re-called the 5' RACE reads with MiXCR, one entry per CDR3 protein. The sample yields about 1.5 million distinct CDR3 sequences, 42% seen once. This clonotype appeared a few times. CDR3 length: 16 residues. Deletions cut 2 bases from V and 0 bases from J, with 11 bases between. Per germline, CDR1 SGHTA and CDR2 FQGNSA. The sequencing input was blood. The rearrangement uses TRBV7-2 and TRBJ2-4; D possibly corresponds to TRBD2 (6 bases). This clonotype was obtained from a woman under 30 in good health. The CDR3 spells CASSLNGRLAKNIQYF. The CDR3 coding sequence is TGTGCCAGCAGCTTAAACGGGAGATTAGCCAAAAACATTCAGTACTTC.